The 30 T cell receptor beta chains listed next were all sequenced from one sample in a study of neurological immune-mediated disorders. A single record per CDR3 protein comes from TCRdb applying MiXCR to the 5' RACE reads. Among some 65,000 distinct CDR3 sequences listed, 3.5% to 5% were seen once. Sequenced sample: PBMCs. The receptors here all came from a man over 45 with multiple sclerosis.

This clonotype was counted at least ten times. This CDR3 is CASSQQGTETQYF. As DNA, the CDR3 is TGCGCCAGCAGCCAACAGGGAACCGAGACCCAGTACTTC. The rearrangement joins TRBV5-1 to TRBJ2-5, with D perhaps matching TRBD1 (6 bases). The germline V gene has CDR1 SGHRS and CDR2 YFSETQ. Between the trimmed V and J ends, which lost 4 bases and 5 bases, there was a span of 12 bases. There are 13 residues in the CDR3.

This clonotype was counted many times. The chain links TRBV29-1 to TRBJ1-1; TRBD1 agrees at 8 bases. The J segment lost 3 bases and the V segment lost 6 bases, leaving 12 bases of the junction unmatched. The CDR3 has 15 amino acids. From germline, CDR1 is SQVTM and CDR2 ANQGSEA. CDR3 sequence reads: CSVAVLGQDHTEAFF. The CDR3 bases are TGCAGCGTAGCTGTTTTGGGACAGGACCACACTGAAGCTTTCTTT.

A few counts support this clonotype. The chain links TRBV5-1 to TRBJ1-2; the match to TRBD1 covers 8 bases. Germline trimming cut 5 bases from V and 4 bases from J; bases unmatched to any gene: 13. CDR1 is SGHRS and CDR2 is YFSETQ in the germline V gene. The CDR3 has 16 residues. The CDR3 here is CASRAPGTGYPYGYTF. In DNA, the CDR3 is TGCGCCAGCAGGGCACCCGGGACAGGCTATCCCTATGGCTACACCTTC.

This clonotype was detected ten times or more. The V call is TRBV5-6, the J call TRBJ2-7, with D unresolved. The CDR3 has 15 residues. CDR1 is SGHDT, CDR2 YYEEEE, per germline. Trimming removed 2 bases at V and 4 bases at J, with 16 bases between. CDR3 DNA sequence: TGTGCCAGCAGCTTTCGGGCAGCCAAGGTTTACGAGCAGTACTTC. Amino acid sequence: CASSFRAAKVYEQYF.

There are many counts of this clonotype. The chain carries TRBV6-2 or TRBV6-3 and TRBJ1-4, with D possibly TRBD1 on 5 matching bases. V lost 2 bases, J lost 8 bases, and 18 bases lay in between. CDR1 and CDR2 from the germline V gene are MNHEY and SVGEGT. This CDR3 comprises 16 residues. CDR3 sequence (DNA): TGTGCCAGCAGTTACACCACGACAGTCAGACCCGAAAAACTGTTTTTT. Encoded protein: CASSYTTTVRPEKLFF.

There are many counts of this clonotype. This chain connects TRBV20-1 to TRBJ2-3, with TRBD2 matching 9 bases. CDR1 and CDR2 from the germline V gene are DFQATT and SNEGSKA (reference sequence). The ends lost 1 base at V and 2 bases at J; junction bases unmatched: 4. The CDR3 runs to 15 residues. CDR3 sequence: CSARAERGDTDTQYF. The CDR3 DNA sequence: TGCAGTGCTAGAGCCGAGCGGGGGGACACAGATACGCAGTATTTT.

This clonotype came up many times. The V and J genes are TRBV11-2 and TRBJ2-1; no clear D. The germline gives CDR1 SGHAT, CDR2 FQNNGV. The CDR3 loop spans 13 amino acids. V lost 5 bases and J 6 bases, leaving 11 bases between the germline ends. DNA for the CDR3: TGTGCCAGCAGCCCCACCACCGTCAATGAGCAGTTCTTC. As protein: CASSPTTVNEQFF.

This clonotype has at least ten counts. V gene TRBV5-6 combines with J gene TRBJ2-3; weak D call: TRBD2 (7 bases). The length of the CDR3 is 14 residues. From germline, CDR1 is SGHDT and CDR2 YYEEEE. V lost 5 bases and J lost 2, with 12 bases in between. The CDR3 DNA follows: TGTGCCAGCAGAAACGGGGGGCCCACAGATACGCAGTATTTT. Translated, it gives CASRNGGPTDTQYF.

Ten or more counts support this clonotype. The V call is TRBV20-1, the J call TRBJ2-7; either TRBD1 or TRBD2 may supply D (5 bases each). CDR1 DFQATT and CDR2 SNEGSKA come from the germline V gene (reference sequence). V was trimmed by 5 bases and J by 2 bases, leaving 13 bases between them. The CDR3 loop spans 13 amino acids. CDR3 DNA: TGCAGTGCTCTAAGGGACCAAACCTACGAGCAGTACGTC. Protein sequence: CSALRDQTYEQYV.

This clonotype was recorded many times. The genes are TRBV20-1 and TRBJ2-7; 8 positions match TRBD1. This CDR3 spans 12 amino acids. Germline V gene lookup returns CDR1 DFQATT and CDR2 SNEGSKA (reference sequence). The trim removed 3 bases at V and 9 bases at J, leaving 7 bases unmatched. CDR3 sequence reads: CSASGQGARQYV. In nucleotides, the CDR3 is TGCAGTGCTAGCGGGCAGGGGGCGAGGCAGTACGTC.

This clonotype has a count of ten or more. V usage is TRBV10-1 and J usage is TRBJ1-1, with D unclear. The CDR3 loop spans 12 amino acids. Germline CDR1 WNHNN, CDR2 SYGVQD (reference sequence). Trimming removed 0 bases from V and 5 bases from J, with 4 bases in between. The CDR3 DNA sequence: TGCGCCAGCAGTGAGTCTAGGACTGAAGCTTTCTTT. Its protein product is CASSESRTEAFF.

This clonotype was found many times. This chain links TRBV7-9 with TRBJ1-1; 8 bases are shared with TRBD1. This CDR3 contains 14 residues. J was trimmed by 5 bases and V by 2 bases; bases with no gene match: 4. Germline lookup yields CDR1 SEHNR and CDR2 FQNEAQ (reference sequence). The CDR3 is CASSLQGALTEAFF. In DNA, the CDR3 is TGTGCCAGCAGCTTACAGGGGGCGCTGACTGAAGCTTTCTTT.

This clonotype appeared many times. The chain joins TRBV5-1 to TRBJ2-7; the D gene is possibly TRBD1 (5 bases). V lost 0 bases and J 5 bases, leaving 15 bases between the germline ends. From germline, CDR1 is SGHRS and CDR2 YFSETQ. The CDR3 is made up of 15 amino acids. CDR3 nucleotide sequence: TGCGCCAGCAGCTTGGGCGGCCGGCAGGGAAACGAGCAGTACTTC. This gives the protein CASSLGGRQGNEQYF.

This clonotype was counted ten times or more. The V and J genes are TRBV28 and TRBJ2-7, with a possible D match to TRBD1 (6 bases). This CDR3 comprises 13 residues. Trimming stripped 6 bases from V and 1 base from J, with 10 bases between. The germline gives CDR1 MDHEN, CDR2 SYDVKM. CDR3 sequence: CASRGDTSYEQYV. DNA of the CDR3: TGTGCCAGCAGAGGGGACACATCCTACGAGCAGTACGTC.

This clonotype came up many times. The gene calls are TRBV12-3 or TRBV12-4 and TRBJ2-7; no definite D call. The V and J ends lost 1 base and 3 bases respectively, with 4 bases between them. There are 12 residues in the CDR3. The CDR3 loop is CASSLVVYEQYF. CDR3 DNA sequence: TGTGCCAGCAGTTTAGTGGTCTACGAGCAGTACTTC.

This clonotype has ten or more counts. V and J are TRBV6-5 and TRBJ2-6; no definite D call. Trimming stripped 6 bases from V and 0 bases from J, with 9 bases between. In germline, CDR1 is MNHEY, CDR2 SVGAGI. The CDR3 is made up of 15 amino acids. The CDR3 coding sequence is TGTGCCAGCAGCCTCAGAGTCTCTGGGGCCAACGTCCTGACTTTC. This sequence encodes CASSLRVSGANVLTF.

This clonotype has only a few counts. A much larger clone is a single base away; this may be a read error. The genes are TRBV5-1 and TRBJ2-5, with D hard to call. Germline V lookup: CDR1 SGHRS, CDR2 YFSETQ. The CDR3 runs 14 residues. V shed 0 bases and J shed 5 bases, with 11 bases lying between them. DNA of the CDR3: TGCGCCAGCAGCTTGGGAAAGATGGAGGAGACCCAGTACTTC. Its translation is CASSLGKMEETQYF.

This clonotype was picked up many times. CDR3 DNA sequence: TGCAGTGCTCTATCGGCGGGAACAGGGGCCAACGTCCTGACTTTC. It specifies CSALSAGTGANVLTF. This rearrangement joins TRBV20-1 to TRBJ2-6; tentative D call: TRBD2 (6 bases). This CDR3 has 15 residues. V lost 5 bases and J lost 4, with 15 bases in between. Germline CDR1 is DFQATT and CDR2 is SNEGSKA (reference sequence).

The chain carries TRBV12-3 or TRBV12-4 and TRBJ1-3; D is undetermined. Deletions cut 3 bases from V and 0 bases from J, with 6 bases between. This CDR3 has 14 amino acids. The CDR3 region is CASSFRGSGNTIYF. CDR3 bases: TGTGCCAGCAGTTTCCGGGGCTCTGGAAACACCATATATTTT.

This clonotype was seen ten or more times. The chain combines TRBV3-1 with TRBJ2-5, with 9 bases fitting TRBD2. Unmatched junction bases numbered 9, after V lost 0 bases and J lost 4 bases. Germline V gene lookup returns CDR1 LGHDT and CDR2 YNNKEL (reference sequence). This CDR3 is built from 17 residues. CDR3 region: CASSQDFSGGLGETQYF. CDR3 bases: TGTGCCAGCAGCCAAGATTTCAGCGGGGGGCTGGGAGAGACCCAGTACTTC.

This clonotype was recorded many times. The genes are TRBV7-9 and TRBJ2-5, with 13 positions matching TRBD2. Germline V gives CDR1 SEHNR, CDR2 FQNEAQ (reference sequence). Unmatched junction bases numbered 8, after V lost 5 bases and J lost 5 bases. This CDR3 has 16 residues. The CDR3 DNA is TGTGCCAGCAGCCCACGACTAGCGGGGGGCGAGGAGACCCAGTACTTC. Translated, it gives CASSPRLAGGEETQYF.

This clonotype was detected many times. This rearrangement joins TRBV11-2 to TRBJ2-7; D tentatively reads TRBD1 or TRBD2 (5 bases each). Germline CDR1 SGHAT, CDR2 FQNNGV. The V end lost 3 bases, the J end lost 2 bases, and 11 bases lay between the germline ends. CDR3 length equals 14 residues. CDR3 bases: TGTGCCAGCAGCTTGGGACCGGGACCCTACGAGCAGTACGTC. This gives the protein CASSLGPGPYEQYV.

The sample holds many counts of this clonotype. The J gene is TRBJ1-1, the V gene TRBV5-1; D not resolved. The germline CDR1 and CDR2 sequences are SGHRS and YFSETQ. The V end lost 2 bases, the J end lost 1 base, and 12 bases lay between the germline ends. The CDR3 is 15 amino acids. The CDR3 is CASSLDYTENTEAFF. The DNA for the CDR3 is TGCGCCAGCAGCTTAGACTATACAGAGAACACTGAAGCTTTCTTT.

This sequence joins TRBV20-1 and TRBJ2-7, with TRBD1 identical over 9 bases. V lost 5 bases and J lost 13; bases outside the gene matches: 9. CDR3 length: 11 residues. The germline V gene has CDR1 DFQATT and CDR2 SNEGSKA (reference sequence). CDR3 loop: CSAAGTGYRYF. Here the CDR3 DNA reads TGCAGTGCTGCTGGGACAGGGTATCGTTACTTC.

In this sample, this clonotype turned up many times. The V and J genes are TRBV25-1 and TRBJ1-2; D is undetermined. The CDR3 extends over 11 amino acids. V lost 10 bases to trimming and J lost 3 bases, with 9 bases between them. Per germline, CDR1 MGHDK and CDR2 SYGVNS. CDR3 amino acids: CATDGYYGYTF. CDR3 DNA: TGTGCCACCGACGGATACTATGGCTACACCTTC.

In its sample, this clonotype was seen many times. V is TRBV5-8 and J is TRBJ1-1, with TRBD1 as a possible D gene (6 bases). V was clipped by 4 bases and J by 3 bases, with 10 bases between them. The CDR3 is 13 residues long. Germline values: CDR1 SGHTS, CDR2 YDEGEE. The CDR3 here is CASSDPGDTEAFF. The CDR3 DNA is TGTGCCAGCAGCGACCCAGGGGACACTGAAGCTTTCTTT.

This clonotype occurred many times. This sequence joins TRBV6-2 or TRBV6-3 and TRBJ1-1; D unresolved. There are 12 residues in the CDR3. The V end lost 2 bases, the J end lost 4 bases, and 5 bases lay between the germline ends. Germline CDR1 reads MNHEY; CDR2 reads SVGEGT. The DNA for the CDR3 is TGTGCCAGCAGTTACGCCAGCACTGAAGCTTTCTTT. Its translation: CASSYASTEAFF.

Ten or more counts support this clonotype. This chain connects TRBV6-6 to TRBJ1-3, with unresolved D. Germline V gene sequence: CDR1 MNHNY, CDR2 SVGAGI (reference sequence). This CDR3 comprises 17 residues. Trimming stripped 2 bases from V and 4 bases from J, with 18 bases between. Here the CDR3 DNA reads TGTGCCAGCAGTTACCGGGTTCGGGATTCGTCAGGAAACACCATATATTTT. It specifies CASSYRVRDSSGNTIYF.

At least ten counts were recorded for this clonotype. The gene calls are TRBV5-1 and TRBJ2-7, with D possibly TRBD2 on 5 matching bases. The V and J ends lost 1 base and 2 bases respectively, with 22 bases between them. The germline V gene has CDR1 SGHRS and CDR2 YFSETQ. This CDR3 contains 18 residues. In DNA, the CDR3 is TGCGCCAGCAGCTTGTCTCCCCCAGCGACCCGGCGGGCCTACGAGCAGTACTTC. Protein sequence: CASSLSPPATRRAYEQYF. The complete variable domain, with remaining parts taken from reference TRBV5-1 and TRBJ2-7, reads KAGVTQTPRYLIKTRGQQVTLSCSPISGHRSVSWYQQTPGQGLQFLFEYFSETQRNKGNFPGRFSGRQFSNSRSEMNVSTLELGDSALYLCASSLSPPATRRAYEQYFGPGTRLTVT.

In this sample, this clonotype turned up many times. V and J are TRBV15 and TRBJ1-1; D unresolved. The CDR3 totals 13 residues. Germline assignment: CDR1 LNHNV and CDR2 YYDKDF (reference sequence). Trimming cost V 0 bases and J 8 bases, with 10 bases left between them. CDR3 protein: CATSRDAGSEAFF. The CDR3 DNA is TGTGCCACCAGCAGAGACGCCGGGTCAGAAGCTTTCTTT.